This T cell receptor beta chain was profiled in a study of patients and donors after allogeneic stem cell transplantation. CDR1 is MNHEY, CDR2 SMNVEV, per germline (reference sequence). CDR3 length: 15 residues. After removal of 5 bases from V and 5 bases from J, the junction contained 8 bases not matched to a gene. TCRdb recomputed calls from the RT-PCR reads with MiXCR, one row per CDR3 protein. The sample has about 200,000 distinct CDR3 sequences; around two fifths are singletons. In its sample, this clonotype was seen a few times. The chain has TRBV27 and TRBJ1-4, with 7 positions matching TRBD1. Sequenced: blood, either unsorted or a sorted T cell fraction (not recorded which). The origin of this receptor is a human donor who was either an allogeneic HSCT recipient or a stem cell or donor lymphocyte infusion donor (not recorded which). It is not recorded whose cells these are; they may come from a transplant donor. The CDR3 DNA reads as TGTGCCAGCAGTCCGCCGGGACAGATCAATGAAAAACTGTTTTTT. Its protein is CASSPPGQINEKLFF.